A selection of T cell receptor beta chains follows, all from one sample in a study of chemoradiotherapy in HPV16-positive cancers. Profiling relied on immunoSEQ multiplex PCR, and the TCRdb table lists in-frame clones only, not all of them. The profile covers about 12,000 clones, with roughly 78% appearing a single time and 7.5% to 8.5% taken by the ten largest. The sample was collected from a patient who underwent chemoradiotherapy. All receptors derive from a human donor with HPV-associated anogenital cancer. Each CDR3 is given with its conserved first and last residue. D genes are given only for firm matches. Expanded clones are given a class, and other clones once, few, many or no size at all.

CDR3aa: CASSPLPSDSYNEQFF
CDR3nt: TGTGCCAGCTCACCTCTTCCTAGCGACTCCTACAATGAGCAGTTCTTC
v_gene: TRBV18
d_gene: NA
j_gene: TRBJ2-1
abundance: NA

CDR3aa: CASSLVSYEQYF
CDR3nt: TGTGCCAGCAGCTTAGTCAGCTACGAGCAGTACTTC
v_gene: TRBV7-2
d_gene: NA
j_gene: TRBJ2-7
abundance: NA

CDR3aa: CASSPGGGRGDTQYF
CDR3nt: TGTGCCAGCAGCCCCGGGGGAGGGCGGGGAGATACGCAGTATTTT
v_gene: TRBV9
d_gene: TRBD2
j_gene: TRBJ2-3
abundance: medium-sized

CDR3aa: CASSYSEGSGANVLTF
CDR3nt: TGTGCCAGCAGTTACTCCGAGGGCTCTGGGGCCAACGTCCTGACTTTC
v_gene: TRBV6-5
d_gene: NA
j_gene: TRBJ2-6
abundance: NA

CDR3aa: CASSMDGYSGANVLTF
CDR3nt: TGTGCCAGTAGTATGGACGGGTACTCTGGGGCCAACGTCCTGACTTTC
v_gene: TRBV19
d_gene: NA
j_gene: TRBJ2-6
abundance: once

CDR3aa: CASSKYGQLAGVETQYF
CDR3nt: TGCGCCAGCAGCAAATATGGACAACTAGCGGGAGTAGAGACCCAGTACTTC
v_gene: TRBV5-1
d_gene: TRBD2
j_gene: TRBJ2-5
abundance: NA

CDR3aa: CASSPAPDGTQYF
CDR3nt: TGTGCCAGCAGCCCAGCTCCCGACGGGACCCAGTACTTC
v_gene: TRBV5-6
d_gene: NA
j_gene: TRBJ2-5
abundance: NA

CDR3aa: CASSPEVNTEAFF
CDR3nt: TGTGCCAGCAGCCCCGAAGTGAACACTGAAGCTTTCTTT
v_gene: TRBV7-3
d_gene: NA
j_gene: TRBJ1-1
abundance: NA

CDR3aa: CASSAANIYEQYF
CDR3nt: TGTGCCAGCAGTGCGGCCAATATCTACGAGCAGTACTTC
v_gene: TRBV27
d_gene: NA
j_gene: TRBJ2-7
abundance: NA

CDR3aa: CASSLSMQNQPQHF
CDR3nt: TGTGCCAGCAGTTTATCGATGCAGAATCAGCCCCAGCATTTT
v_gene: TRBV27
d_gene: NA
j_gene: TRBJ1-5
abundance: NA

CDR3aa: CASSLMTLGAGNTIYF
CDR3nt: TGTGCCAGCAGTTTAATGACCCTCGGGGCTGGAAACACCATATATTTT
v_gene: TRBV28
d_gene: NA
j_gene: TRBJ1-3
abundance: NA

CDR3aa: CASFRGGTHNEQFF
CDR3nt: TGTGCCAGTTTTAGGGGAGGAACTCACAATGAGCAGTTCTTC
v_gene: TRBV19
d_gene: NA
j_gene: TRBJ2-1
abundance: few

CDR3aa: CASSDSGTARQETQYF
CDR3nt: TGTGCCAGCAGTGATAGTGGGACAGCAAGACAAGAGACCCAGTACTTC
v_gene: TRBV2
d_gene: TRBD1
j_gene: TRBJ2-5
abundance: NA

CDR3aa: CASSYRAWGANVLTF
CDR3nt: TGTGCCAGCAGTTACCGGGCGTGGGGGGCCAACGTCCTGACTTTC
v_gene: TRBV6-5
d_gene: NA
j_gene: TRBJ2-6
abundance: NA

CDR3aa: CASSSKMRNTEAFF
CDR3nt: TGTGCCAGCAGCTCCAAAATGAGGAACACTGAAGCTTTCTTT
v_gene: TRBV7-9
d_gene: NA
j_gene: TRBJ1-1
abundance: NA

CDR3aa: CASSRGLEETQYF
CDR3nt: TGTGCCAGCAGTCGAGGACTGGAAGAGACCCAGTACTTC
v_gene: TRBV7-2
d_gene: NA
j_gene: TRBJ2-5
abundance: NA

CDR3aa: CAWSRDSNQPQHF
CDR3nt: TGTGCCTGGAGTAGGGACAGCAATCAGCCCCAGCATTTT
v_gene: TRBV30
d_gene: NA
j_gene: TRBJ1-5
abundance: NA

CDR3aa: CASSYSLGQEVGYTF
CDR3nt: TGTGCCAGCAGTTACTCCCTCGGACAGGAGGTTGGCTACACCTTC
v_gene: TRBV6-5
d_gene: TRBD1
j_gene: TRBJ1-2
abundance: NA

CDR3aa: CAMGTSGEGPNSYEQYF
CDR3nt: TGCGCCATGGGGACTAGCGGGGAAGGGCCCAACTCCTACGAGCAGTACTTC
v_gene: TRBV4-3
d_gene: TRBD2
j_gene: TRBJ2-7
abundance: NA

CDR3aa: CASSQDRGNYEQYF
CDR3nt: TGTGCCAGCAGCCAAGACAGGGGGAACTACGAGCAGTACTTC
v_gene: TRBV4-2
d_gene: TRBD1
j_gene: TRBJ2-7
abundance: NA

CDR3aa: CASRTGQGSGNTIYF
CDR3nt: TGTGCCAGCAGGACGGGACAGGGTAGCGGAAACACCATATATTTT
v_gene: TRBV2
d_gene: TRBD1
j_gene: TRBJ1-3
abundance: NA

CDR3aa: CASSQVDLVSYNEQFF
CDR3nt: TGCGCCAGCAGCCAAGTCGACTTAGTCTCCTACAATGAGCAGTTCTTC
v_gene: TRBV4-1
d_gene: NA
j_gene: TRBJ2-1
abundance: NA

CDR3aa: CASSQDYAFNEQFF
CDR3nt: TGTGCCAGCAGCCAAGATTACGCGTTCAATGAGCAGTTCTTC
v_gene: TRBV4-2
d_gene: NA
j_gene: TRBJ2-1
abundance: medium-sized

CDR3aa: CASSQDWSPGGGQPQHF
CDR3nt: TGCGCCAGCAGCCAAGATTGGAGTCCGGGGGGAGGTCAGCCCCAGCATTTT
v_gene: TRBV4-3
d_gene: NA
j_gene: TRBJ1-5
abundance: NA

CDR3aa: CASSQDRGGADTQYF
CDR3nt: TGCGCCAGCAGCCAAGACAGGGGTGGAGCAGATACGCAGTATTTT
v_gene: TRBV4-3
d_gene: NA
j_gene: TRBJ2-3
abundance: NA

CDR3aa: CASSLSAGGIGYTF
CDR3nt: TGTGCCAGCAGTTTATCTGCAGGGGGCATTGGCTACACCTTC
v_gene: TRBV28
d_gene: TRBD1
j_gene: TRBJ1-2
abundance: NA

CDR3aa: CASTPLYSGRAERKDTQYF
CDR3nt: TGTGCCAGCACCCCCCTTTATAGCGGGAGGGCCGAGAGGAAGGATACGCAGTATTTT
v_gene: TRBV7-3
d_gene: TRBD2
j_gene: TRBJ2-3
abundance: NA

CDR3aa: CASSPRRGRQGDTEAFF
CDR3nt: TGTGCCAGCTCACCTCGGCGGGGCCGGCAGGGGGACACTGAAGCTTTCTTT
v_gene: TRBV18
d_gene: TRBD1
j_gene: TRBJ1-1
abundance: few